This paragraph reports one T cell receptor beta chain. The antigen is not known. Profiling relied on immunoSEQ multiplex PCR, and the TCRdb table lists in-frame clones only, not all of them. This table holds some 10,000 clones, 74% found once. Germline CDR1 and CDR2: SQVTM and ANQGSEA. The CDR3 loop spans 12 amino acids. V lost 6 bases and J lost 0, with 5 bases in between. The data derive from a study of PD-1 blockade in classical Hodgkin lymphoma. The time point is: cycle 4 day 1 (C4D1), after 5 to 7 weeks of nivolumab. Each patient relapsed following autologous stem cell transplantation, and prior brentuximab vedotin exposure differed. It was by magnetic negative selection that CD8+ T cells were isolated from thawed PBMCs. Points from the study as a whole: Patients who initiated nivolumab within 1 year of ASCT were excluded. By C4D1 there was a significant rise in CD4+ TCR diversity but not in CD8+ TCR diversity.

V is TRBV29-1 and J is TRBJ2-2; the D gene is possibly TRBD2 (5 bases). Sequencing used CD8+ T cells from blood, obtained before the fourth cycle of nivolumab. This TCR derives from a human donor with classical Hodgkin lymphoma. Here the CDR3 reads CSVRANTGELFF. In nucleotides, the CDR3 is TGCAGCGTGAGGGCGAACACCGGGGAGCTGTTTTTT.